The next 6 T cell receptor beta chains were all read from a single sample in a study of CD8+CD57+ T cells in acquired aplastic anemia. For sequencing, patients were chosen who had shown expansion of CD8+CD57+ cells by flow cytometry. TCR beta VDJ and CDR3 were profiled, and genomic DNA was the template. Using its own MiXCR run on the reads, TCRdb lists one record per CDR3 protein. This table holds hundreds of thousands of distinct CDR3 sequences, approximately 79% found once. The sequenced sample consisted of sorted CD4+, CD8+, or CD8+CD57+ T cells (not recorded which) from PBMCs. Receptor source: a human donor with aplastic anemia.

The rearrangement joins TRBV6-1 to TRBJ2-5, with D perhaps given as TRBD1 or TRBD2 (5 bases each). V lost 4 bases, J lost 4 bases, and 19 bases lay in between. Germline V gene sequence: CDR1 MNHNS, CDR2 SASEGT. The CDR3 totals 16 residues. DNA for the CDR3: TGTGCCAGCAGTGGACAGCAGTTGGACTTTCTAGAGACCCAGTACTTC. Protein sequence: CASSGQQLDFLETQYF.

The genes are TRBV9 and TRBJ1-2; D possibly corresponds to TRBD1 (6 bases). V shed 4 bases and J shed 7 bases, with 23 bases lying between them. The germline CDR1 and CDR2 sequences are SGDLS and YYNGEE. The CDR3 loop spans 16 amino acids. The CDR3 protein is CASSWEGDGLDSGYTF. The DNA of the CDR3 is TGTGCCAGCAGCTGGGAGGGGGACGGGCTCGACTCTGGCTACACCTTC.

The chain employs TRBV7-3 and TRBJ2-3, with D possibly being TRBD1 (6 bases). The V end was cut by 2 bases, the J end by 2 bases, with 11 bases between. The CDR3 totals 15 residues. Germline-derived CDR1 and CDR2 are SGHTA and FQGTGA. CDR3 region: CASSLGTSITDTQYF. As DNA, the CDR3 is TGTGCCAGCAGCTTAGGGACATCGATCACAGATACGCAGTATTTT.

The chain has TRBV19 and TRBJ2-1; D unresolved. Trimming pared 5 bases from V and 3 bases from J, leaving 14 bases between. This CDR3 is 15 amino acids long. From germline, CDR1 is LNHDA and CDR2 SQIVND (reference sequence). For the CDR3, the DNA is TGTGCCAGTAGTTCTATTCAGGCTAGCTACAATGAGCAGTTCTTC. This translates into CASSSIQASYNEQFF.

The J gene is TRBJ1-1, the V gene TRBV7-8; D is ambiguous. V dropped 5 bases and J dropped 9 bases, with 22 bases sitting between them. The CDR3 runs 15 residues. The germline gives CDR1 SGHVS, CDR2 FQNEAQ. CDR3 in DNA: TGTGCCAGCAGCGGGGTGCCAGACGCGACAACCCAAGCTTTCTTT. It encodes CASSGVPDATTQAFF.

The rearrangement joins TRBV19 to TRBJ1-4; 7 bases fit TRBD1. From germline, CDR1 is LNHDA and CDR2 SQIVND (reference sequence). There are 13 residues in the CDR3. With 5 bases clipped from V and 7 bases from J, the junction kept 4 bases outside the gene matches. The CDR3 here is CASSPTGAEKLFF. CDR3 nucleotides: TGTGCCAGTAGTCCTACAGGGGCTGAAAAACTGTTTTTT.